These T cell receptor beta chains were read from a single sample in a study of tumor-infiltrating lymphocytes in primary liver carcinoma. TCRdb recomputed calls from the multiplex PCR reads with MiXCR, one row per CDR3 protein. The table lists about 180,000 distinct CDR3 sequences, 50% to 75% of them singletons. Specimen: peripheral blood. Receptor source: a man aged 35-49 years with primary liver carcinoma and hepatitis B virus infection. Each CDR3 is given with its conserved first and last residue. The D gene is left open where the match is weak. Clone size appears in some rows only: once, few, many, or a class for an expanded clone.

J,length,D,V,size,DNA,CDR3
TRBJ2-1,15,-,TRBV11-2,-,TGTGCTTGCAGCTTAGAAAGGGGGGGTGGCAATGAGCAGTTCTTC,CACSLERGGGNEQFF
TRBJ2-5,16,-,TRBV6-5,-,TGTGCCAGCAGAATGACAGGGCGGGAGAGAGGGGAGACCCATTACTTC,CASRMTGRERGETHYF
TRBJ2-3,14,-,TRBV29-1,-,TGCAGCGTCAAAGTGAGGGGTTGGGCAGATACGCAGTATTTT,CSVKVRGWADTQYF
TRBJ2-5,14,TRBD1,TRBV11-1,many,TGTGCCAGCAGCTTAGTCAGCAGGGGGCAGACCCAGTACTTC,CASSLVSRGQTQYF
TRBJ2-3,17,TRBD2,TRBV4-2,-,TGTGCCAGCAGCCAAGTAGGAGCGGGAGGCGGCACAGCTACGCAGTATTTT,CASSQVGAGGGTATQYF
TRBJ2-1,14,TRBD2,TRBV11-2,many,TGTGCCAGCAGCTTCCCCGGGACTATGAATGAGCAGTTCTTC,CASSFPGTMNEQFF
TRBJ1-2,14,-,TRBV12-3/TRBV12-4,-,TGTGCCAGCAGTTTAAGCGGAGAGGGCTATGGCTACACCTTC,CASSLSGEGYGYTF
TRBJ2-1,20,TRBD2,TRBV6-6,few,TGTGCCAGCAGTTACTCGAAAGCCCTCTCCCAGCGGGAGGGAGGAAATGAGCAGTTCTTC,CASSYSKALSQREGGNEQFF
TRBJ2-7,15,-,TRBV11-2,-,TGTGCCAGCAGCTTAGGAGGTGGGTTAATCTACGACCAGTACTTC,CASSLGGGLIYDQYF
TRBJ2-7,15,-,TRBV6-5,-,TGTGCCAGCAGTTACCCCCTGTGGGAAGCCGGGGAGCAGTACTTC,CASSYPLWEAGEQYF
TRBJ2-5,15,TRBD1,TRBV11-2,many,TGTGCCAGCAGCCGAAGGCCAGGGGGCGAGGAGACCCAGTACTTC,CASSRRPGGEETQYF
TRBJ2-3,16,TRBD2,TRBV11-2,-,TGTGCCGGCAGCTTAGATCTGACGGGAGGAGAAGATACGCAGTATTTT,CAGSLDLTGGEDTQYF
TRBJ2-3,11,-,TRBV6-1,few,TGTACCAGCAGTGAGCGGCATACGCAGTATTTT,CTSSERHTQYF
TRBJ2-7,15,-,TRBV11-2,-,TGTGCTAGCAGCTCCCGGGGGAGCTTTAACTACGAGCAGTACTTC,CASSSRGSFNYEQYF
TRBJ1-4,14,-,TRBV6-5,-,TGTGACAGCAGTTACCGGTATAAGGATGAAAAACTGTTTTTT,CDSSYRYKDEKLFF
TRBJ2-1,15,-,TRBV9,-,TGTGCCAGCAGCGCCCCCCCGGGATCCTACAATGAGCAGTTCTTC,CASSAPPGSYNEQFF
TRBJ2-5,16,TRBD2,TRBV12-3/TRBV12-4,few,TGTGCCAGCAATGACGCTGGACTAGCGGGAGAAGAGACCCAGTACTTC,CASNDAGLAGEETQYF
TRBJ2-7,13,-,TRBV6-1,-,TGTGCCAGCAGTGAATTGGCTAACTACGTGCAGTACTTC,CASSELANYVQYF
TRBJ1-1,11,-,TRBV6-5,few,TGTGCCAGCAGTTACGCCACTGAAGCTTTCTTT,CASSYATEAFF
TRBJ1-3,14,-,TRBV10-3,once,TGTGCCATCAGTGACGGGCAGGCTGGAAACACCATATATTTT,CAISDGQAGNTIYF
TRBJ2-1,11,-,TRBV29-1,-,TGCAGCGTTGACAGTTACAATGAGCAGTTCTTC,CSVDSYNEQFF